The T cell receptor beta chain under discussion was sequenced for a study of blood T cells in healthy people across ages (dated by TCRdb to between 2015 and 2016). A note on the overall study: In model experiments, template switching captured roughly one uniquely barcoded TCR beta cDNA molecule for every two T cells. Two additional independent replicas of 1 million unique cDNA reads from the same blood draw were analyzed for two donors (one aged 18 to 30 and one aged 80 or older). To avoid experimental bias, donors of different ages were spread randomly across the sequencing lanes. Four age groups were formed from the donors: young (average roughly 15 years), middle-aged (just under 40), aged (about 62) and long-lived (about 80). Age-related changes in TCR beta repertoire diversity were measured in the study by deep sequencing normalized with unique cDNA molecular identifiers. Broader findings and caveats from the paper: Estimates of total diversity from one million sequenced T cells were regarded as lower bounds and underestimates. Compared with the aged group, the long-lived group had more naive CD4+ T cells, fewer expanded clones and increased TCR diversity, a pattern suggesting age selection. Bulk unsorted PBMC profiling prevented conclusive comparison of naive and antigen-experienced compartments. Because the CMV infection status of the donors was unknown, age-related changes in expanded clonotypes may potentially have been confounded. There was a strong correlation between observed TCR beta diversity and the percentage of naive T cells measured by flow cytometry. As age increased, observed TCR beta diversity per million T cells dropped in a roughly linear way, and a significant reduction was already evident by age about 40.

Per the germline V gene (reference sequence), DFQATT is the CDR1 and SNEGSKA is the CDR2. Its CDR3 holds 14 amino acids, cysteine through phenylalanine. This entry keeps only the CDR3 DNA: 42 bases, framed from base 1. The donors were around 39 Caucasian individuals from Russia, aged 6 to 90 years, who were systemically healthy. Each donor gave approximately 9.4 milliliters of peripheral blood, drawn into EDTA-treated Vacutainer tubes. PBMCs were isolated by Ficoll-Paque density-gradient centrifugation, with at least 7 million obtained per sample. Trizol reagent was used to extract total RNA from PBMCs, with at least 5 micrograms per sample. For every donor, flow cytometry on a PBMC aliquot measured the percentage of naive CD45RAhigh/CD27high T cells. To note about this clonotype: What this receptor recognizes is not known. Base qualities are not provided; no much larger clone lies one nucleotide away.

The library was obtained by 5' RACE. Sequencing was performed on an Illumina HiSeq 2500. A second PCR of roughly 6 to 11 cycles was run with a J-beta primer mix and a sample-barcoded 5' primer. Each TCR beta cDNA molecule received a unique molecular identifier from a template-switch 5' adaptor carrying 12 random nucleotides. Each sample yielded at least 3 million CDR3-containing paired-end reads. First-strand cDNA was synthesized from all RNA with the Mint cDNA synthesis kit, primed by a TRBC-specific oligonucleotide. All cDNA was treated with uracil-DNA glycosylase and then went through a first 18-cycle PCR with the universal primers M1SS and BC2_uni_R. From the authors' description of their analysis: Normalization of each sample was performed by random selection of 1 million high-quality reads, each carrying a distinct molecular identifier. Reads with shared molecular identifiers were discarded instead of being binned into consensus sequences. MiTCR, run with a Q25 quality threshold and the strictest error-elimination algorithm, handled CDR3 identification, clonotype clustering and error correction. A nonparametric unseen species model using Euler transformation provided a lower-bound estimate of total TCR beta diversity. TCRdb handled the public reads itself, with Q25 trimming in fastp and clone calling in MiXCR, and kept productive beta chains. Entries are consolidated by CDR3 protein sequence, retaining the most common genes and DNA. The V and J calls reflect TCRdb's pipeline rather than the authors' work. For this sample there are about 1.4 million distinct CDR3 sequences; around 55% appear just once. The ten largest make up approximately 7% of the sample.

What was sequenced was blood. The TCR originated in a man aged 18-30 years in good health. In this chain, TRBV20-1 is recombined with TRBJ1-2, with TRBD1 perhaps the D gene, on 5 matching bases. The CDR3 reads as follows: CMHPQGALDYGYTF. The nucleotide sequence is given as TGCATGCACCCTCAAGGGGCGCTTGACTATGGCTACACCTTC.